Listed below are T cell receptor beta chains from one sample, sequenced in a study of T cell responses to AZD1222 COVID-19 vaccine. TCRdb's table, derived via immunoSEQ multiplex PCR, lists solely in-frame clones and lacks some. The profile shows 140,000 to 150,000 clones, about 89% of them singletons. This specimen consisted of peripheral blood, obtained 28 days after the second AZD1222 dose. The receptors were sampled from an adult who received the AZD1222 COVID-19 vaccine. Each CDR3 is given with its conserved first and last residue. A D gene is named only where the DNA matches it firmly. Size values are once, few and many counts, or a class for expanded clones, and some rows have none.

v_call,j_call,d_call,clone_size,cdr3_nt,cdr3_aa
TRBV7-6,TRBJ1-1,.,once,TGTGCCAGCAGCTTGATCGGGAATGGGGACACTGAAGCTTTCTTT,CASSLIGNGDTEAFF
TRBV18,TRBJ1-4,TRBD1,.,TGTGCCAGCTCACCGCAGGGGGCGGCAGAAAAACTGTTTTTT,CASSPQGAAEKLFF
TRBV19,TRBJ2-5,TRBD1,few,TGTGCCAGTATTAGGGGACAGGCGTACCAAGAGGCCCAGTACTTC,CASIRGQAYQEAQYF
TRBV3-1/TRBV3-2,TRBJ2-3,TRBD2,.,TGTGCCAGCAGCCCCGGAGTAGCGGGAGGAGATACGCAGTATTTT,CASSPGVAGGDTQYF
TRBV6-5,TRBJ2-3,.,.,TGTGCCAGCAGCCTATTCTTCACAGATACGCAGTATTTT,CASSLFFTDTQYF
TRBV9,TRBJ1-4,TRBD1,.,TGTGCCAGCAGCCCCAGGACAGGGTCGGATGAAAAACTGTTTTTT,CASSPRTGSDEKLFF
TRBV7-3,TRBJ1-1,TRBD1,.,TGTGCCAGCAGCTTACTACCAGGGGGGAACACTGAAGCTTTCTTT,CASSLLPGGNTEAFF
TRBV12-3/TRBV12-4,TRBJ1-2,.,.,TGTGCCAGCAGAGCCCACGGGGGCCGCGGGGGGACCTTC,CASRAHGGRGGTF
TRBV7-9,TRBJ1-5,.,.,TGTGCCAGCAGCTTTGATGAATGGCAGCCCCAGCATTTT,CASSFDEWQPQHF
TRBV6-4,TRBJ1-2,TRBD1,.,TGTGCCAGCAGTGACACCCCAGACAGGGTCCCTAGGGGCTACACCTTC,CASSDTPDRVPRGYTF
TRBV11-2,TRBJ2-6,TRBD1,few,TGTGCCAGCAGCTTACAGTGGGACAGATTCTCTGGGGCCAACGTCCTGACTTTC,CASSLQWDRFSGANVLTF
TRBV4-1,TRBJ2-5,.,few,TGCGCCAGCAGCCAAGAGGGAGCCGGAGAGACCCAGTACTTC,CASSQEGAGETQYF
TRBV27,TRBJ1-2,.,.,TGTGCCAGCAGTTTACGGGGCCCCCATTATGGCTACACCTTC,CASSLRGPHYGYTF
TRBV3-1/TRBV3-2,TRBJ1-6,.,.,TGTGCCAGCAGCAATTTGGGGGGGTATTCACCCCTCCACTTT,CASSNLGGYSPLHF
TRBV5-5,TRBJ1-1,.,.,TGTGCCAGCAGCCCCATTACGGGGACGAGGATGGGCACTGAAGCTTTCTTT,CASSPITGTRMGTEAFF
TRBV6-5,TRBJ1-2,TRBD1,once,TGTGCCAGCAGTAGGACAGGGGAAGGCTACACCTTC,CASSRTGEGYTF
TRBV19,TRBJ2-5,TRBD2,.,TGTGCCAGTAGTAACCCCGGGACTAGCTTGGGAATGGGGGGTGGAGAGACCCAGTACTTC,CASSNPGTSLGMGGGETQYF
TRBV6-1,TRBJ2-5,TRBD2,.,TGTGCCAGCAGTGAAGCGGGGACTAGTTTTCAAGAGACCCAGTACTTC,CASSEAGTSFQETQYF
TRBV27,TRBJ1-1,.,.,TGTGCCAGCAGTTCCCTGTCGGTTGCGGAACCTGAAGCTTTCTTT,CASSSLSVAEPEAFF
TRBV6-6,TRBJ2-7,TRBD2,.,TGTGCCAGCAGTCGACAATCGGGGGGGCCTCCCTACGAGCAGTACTTC,CASSRQSGGPPYEQYF
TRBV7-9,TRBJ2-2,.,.,TGTGCCAGCAGCTTTCAGCAGGCGAACACCGGGGAGCTGTTTTTT,CASSFQQANTGELFF
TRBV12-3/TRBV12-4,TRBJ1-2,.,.,TGTGCCAGCAGTCGGGACACCAACGGGGGCTACACCTTC,CASSRDTNGGYTF
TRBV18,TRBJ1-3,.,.,TGTGCCAGCTCTTCCGAGGTTGGAAACACCATATATTTT,CASSSEVGNTIYF
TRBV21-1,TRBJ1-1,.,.,TGTGCCAGCTTAGGACAGGGACAAGCTTTCTTT,CASLGQGQAFF
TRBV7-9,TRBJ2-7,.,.,TGTGCCAGCAGCACAGCGGCCCCATCCTACGAGCAGTACTTC,CASSTAAPSYEQYF
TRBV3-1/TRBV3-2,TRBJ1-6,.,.,TGTGCCAGCAGCGCACAAACGAACCTGAAGGAGAATTCACCCCTCCACTTT,CASSAQTNLKENSPLHF
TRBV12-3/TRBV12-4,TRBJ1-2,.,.,TGTGCCAGCAGTAACCCGGGGGGCTATGGCTACACCTTC,CASSNPGGYGYTF